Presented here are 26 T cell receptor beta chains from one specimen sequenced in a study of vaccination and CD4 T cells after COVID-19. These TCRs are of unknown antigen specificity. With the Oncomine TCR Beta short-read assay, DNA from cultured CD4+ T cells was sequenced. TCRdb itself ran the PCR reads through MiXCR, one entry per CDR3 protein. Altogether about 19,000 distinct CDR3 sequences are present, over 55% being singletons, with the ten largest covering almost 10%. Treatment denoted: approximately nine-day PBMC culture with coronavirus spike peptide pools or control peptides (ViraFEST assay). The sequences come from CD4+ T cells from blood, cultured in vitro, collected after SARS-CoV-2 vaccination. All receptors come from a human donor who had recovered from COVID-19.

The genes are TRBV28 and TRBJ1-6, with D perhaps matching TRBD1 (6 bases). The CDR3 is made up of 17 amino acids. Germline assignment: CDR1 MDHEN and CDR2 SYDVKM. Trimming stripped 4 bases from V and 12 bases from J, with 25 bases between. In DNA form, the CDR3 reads TGTGCCAGCAGTTCGCGGGGCTTTGACAGGAGCTGGGAACCCCTCCACTTT. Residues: CASSSRGFDRSWEPLHF.

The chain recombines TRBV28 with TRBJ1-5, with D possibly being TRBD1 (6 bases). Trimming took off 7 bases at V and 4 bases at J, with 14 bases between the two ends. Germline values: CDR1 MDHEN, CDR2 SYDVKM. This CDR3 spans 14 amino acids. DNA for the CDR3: TGTGCCAGCACCATCAGGGGCTGGAATCAGCCCCAGCATTTT. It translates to CASTIRGWNQPQHF.

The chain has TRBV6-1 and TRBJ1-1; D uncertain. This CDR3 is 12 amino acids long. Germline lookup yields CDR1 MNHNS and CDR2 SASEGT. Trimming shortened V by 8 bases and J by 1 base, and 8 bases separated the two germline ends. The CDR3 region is CASGSSNTEAFF. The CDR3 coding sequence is TGTGCCAGCGGCTCGTCGAACACTGAAGCTTTCTTT.

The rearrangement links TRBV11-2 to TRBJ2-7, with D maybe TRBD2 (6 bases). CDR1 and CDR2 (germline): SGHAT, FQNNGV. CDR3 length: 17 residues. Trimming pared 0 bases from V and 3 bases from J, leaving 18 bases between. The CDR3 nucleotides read TGTGCCAGCAGCTTAGACTGGGACTCCTTTATTGTCTACGAGCAGTACTTC. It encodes CASSLDWDSFIVYEQYF.

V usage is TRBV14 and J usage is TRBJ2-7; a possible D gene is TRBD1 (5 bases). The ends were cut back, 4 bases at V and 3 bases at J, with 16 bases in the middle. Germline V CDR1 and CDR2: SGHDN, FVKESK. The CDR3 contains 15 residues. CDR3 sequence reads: CASSLESLGHYEQYF. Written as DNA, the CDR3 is TGTGCCAGCAGCCTTGAGAGTTTGGGGCACTACGAGCAGTACTTC.

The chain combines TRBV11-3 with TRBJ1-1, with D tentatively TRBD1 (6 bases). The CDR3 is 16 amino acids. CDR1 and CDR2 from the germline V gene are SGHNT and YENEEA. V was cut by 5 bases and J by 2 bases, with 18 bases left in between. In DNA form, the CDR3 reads TGTGCCAGCAGCCTTAGCTCAGGGGTTGGAAACACTGAAGCTTTCTTT. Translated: CASSLSSGVGNTEAFF. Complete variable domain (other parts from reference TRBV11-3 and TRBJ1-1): EAGVVQSPRYKIIEKKQPVAFWCNPISGHNTLYWYLQNLGQGPELLIRYENEEAVDDSQLPKDRFSAERLKGVDSTLKIQPAELGDSAVYLCASSLSSGVGNTEAFFGQGTRLTVV.

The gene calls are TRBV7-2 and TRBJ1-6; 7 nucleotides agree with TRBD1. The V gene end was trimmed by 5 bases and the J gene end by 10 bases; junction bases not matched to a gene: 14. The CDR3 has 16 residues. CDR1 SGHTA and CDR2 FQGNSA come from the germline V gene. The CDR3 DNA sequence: TGTGCCAGCAGCCCCCCAGGAGGGGGCGCAGGGTCACCCCTCCACTTT. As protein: CASSPPGGGAGSPLHF.

CDR3 bases: TGCGCCAGCAGCGTGACACGGAGGAACACTGAAGCTTTCTTT. Amino acid sequence: CASSVTRRNTEAFF. V usage is TRBV5-1 and J usage is TRBJ1-1; the D is unclear. This CDR3 is built from 14 residues. V was cut by 4 bases and J by 1 base, with 11 bases left in between. Germline assignment: CDR1 SGHRS and CDR2 YFSETQ.

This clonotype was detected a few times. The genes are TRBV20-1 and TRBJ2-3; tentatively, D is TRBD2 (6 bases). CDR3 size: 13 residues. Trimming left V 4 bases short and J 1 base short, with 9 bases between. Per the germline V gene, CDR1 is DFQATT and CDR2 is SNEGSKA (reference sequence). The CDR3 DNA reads TGCAGTGCTAATTGGGGGGGCACAGATACGCAGTATTTT. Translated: CSANWGGTDTQYF.

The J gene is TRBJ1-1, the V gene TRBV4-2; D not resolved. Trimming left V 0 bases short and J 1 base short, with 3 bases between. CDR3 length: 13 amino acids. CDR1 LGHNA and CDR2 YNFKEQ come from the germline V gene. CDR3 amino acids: CASSQDWNTEAFF. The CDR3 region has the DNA TGTGCCAGCAGCCAAGATTGGAACACTGAAGCTTTCTTT.

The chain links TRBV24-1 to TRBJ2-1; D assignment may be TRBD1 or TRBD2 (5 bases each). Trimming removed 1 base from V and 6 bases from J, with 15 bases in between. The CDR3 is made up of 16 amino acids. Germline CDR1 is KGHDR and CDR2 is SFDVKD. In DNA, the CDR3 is TGTGCCACCAGTGATTTCGGGCCCGGGGCGGGCAATGAGCAGTTCTTC. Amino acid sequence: CATSDFGPGAGNEQFF.

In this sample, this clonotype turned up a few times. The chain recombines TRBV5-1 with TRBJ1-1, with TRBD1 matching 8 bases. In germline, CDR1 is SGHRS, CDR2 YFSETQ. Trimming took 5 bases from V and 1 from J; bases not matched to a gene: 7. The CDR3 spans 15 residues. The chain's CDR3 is CASSTHRGENTEAFF. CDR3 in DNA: TGCGCCAGCAGTACGCACAGGGGGGAGAACACTGAAGCTTTCTTT.

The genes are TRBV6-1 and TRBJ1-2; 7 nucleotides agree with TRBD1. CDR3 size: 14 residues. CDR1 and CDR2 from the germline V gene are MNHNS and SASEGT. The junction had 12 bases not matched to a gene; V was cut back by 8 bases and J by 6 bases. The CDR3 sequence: CASGHLTGTNGYTF. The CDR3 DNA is TGTGCCAGCGGACACCTGACAGGGACGAATGGCTACACCTTC.

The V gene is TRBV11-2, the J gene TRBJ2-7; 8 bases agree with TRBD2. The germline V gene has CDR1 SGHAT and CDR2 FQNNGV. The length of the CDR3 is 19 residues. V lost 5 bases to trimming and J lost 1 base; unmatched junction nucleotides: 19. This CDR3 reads CASSLRASGPLGRSYEQYF. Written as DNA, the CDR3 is TGTGCCAGCAGCCTTCGGGCTAGCGGGCCCCTGGGGCGATCCTACGAGCAGTACTTC.

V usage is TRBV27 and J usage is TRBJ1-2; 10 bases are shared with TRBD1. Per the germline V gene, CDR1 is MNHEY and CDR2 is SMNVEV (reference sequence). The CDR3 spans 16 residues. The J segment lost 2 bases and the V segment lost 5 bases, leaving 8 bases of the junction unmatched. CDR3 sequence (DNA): TGTGCCAGCAGTGGGGGCCCGGGACAGGGGAACTATGGCTACACCTTC. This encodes CASSGGPGQGNYGYTF.

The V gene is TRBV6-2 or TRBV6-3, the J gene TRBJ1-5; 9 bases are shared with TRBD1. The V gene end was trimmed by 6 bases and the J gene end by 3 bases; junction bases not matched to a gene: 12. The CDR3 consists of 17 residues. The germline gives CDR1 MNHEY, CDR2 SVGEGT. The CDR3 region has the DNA TGTGCCAGCAGGAAGCCGGGACAGGGTACCCCCAATCAGCCCCAGCATTTT. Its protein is CASRKPGQGTPNQPQHF.

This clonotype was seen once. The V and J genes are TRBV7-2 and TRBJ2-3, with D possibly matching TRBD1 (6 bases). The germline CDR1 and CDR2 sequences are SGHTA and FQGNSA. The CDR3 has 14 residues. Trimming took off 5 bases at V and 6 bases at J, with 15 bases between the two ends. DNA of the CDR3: TGTGCCAGCAGCCCGTCGCAGGGGATCGATACGCAGTATTTT. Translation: CASSPSQGIDTQYF. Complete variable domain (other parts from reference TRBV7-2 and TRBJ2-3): GAGVSQSPSNKVTEKGKDVELRCDPISGHTALYWYRQSLGQGLEFLIYFQGNSAPDKSGLPSDRFSAERTGGSVSTLTIQRTQQEDSAVYLCASSPSQGIDTQYFGPGTRLTVL.

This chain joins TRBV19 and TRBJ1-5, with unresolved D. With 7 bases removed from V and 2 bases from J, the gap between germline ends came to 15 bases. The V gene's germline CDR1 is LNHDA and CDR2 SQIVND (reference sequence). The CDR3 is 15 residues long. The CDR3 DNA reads TGTGCCAGTAAGGAATCCCGGGGTGGCAATCAGCCCCAGCATTTT. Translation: CASKESRGGNQPQHF.

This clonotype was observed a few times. CDR3 sequence reads: CASSRGRVYGYTF. The CDR3 DNA sequence: TGTGCCAGCAGCCGCGGACGGGTCTATGGCTACACCTTC. V and J are TRBV6-1 and TRBJ1-2, with D uncertain. With 6 bases removed from V and 4 bases from J, the gap between germline ends came to 12 bases. This CDR3 region has 13 residues. Germline V gene data show CDR1 as MNHNS and CDR2 as SASEGT.

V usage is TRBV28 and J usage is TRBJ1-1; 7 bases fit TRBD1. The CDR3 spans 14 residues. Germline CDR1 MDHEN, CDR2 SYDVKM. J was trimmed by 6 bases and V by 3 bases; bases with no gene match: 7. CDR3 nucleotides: TGTGCCAGCAGTTTGACGACAGGGCTCGCTGAAGCTTTCTTT. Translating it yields CASSLTTGLAEAFF.

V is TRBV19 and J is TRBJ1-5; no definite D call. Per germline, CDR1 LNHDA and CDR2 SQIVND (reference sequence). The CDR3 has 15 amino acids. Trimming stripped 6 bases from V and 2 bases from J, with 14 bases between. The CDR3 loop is CASSDRRIGNQPQHF. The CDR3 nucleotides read TGTGCCAGTAGCGACCGTCGGATCGGCAATCAGCCCCAGCATTTT.

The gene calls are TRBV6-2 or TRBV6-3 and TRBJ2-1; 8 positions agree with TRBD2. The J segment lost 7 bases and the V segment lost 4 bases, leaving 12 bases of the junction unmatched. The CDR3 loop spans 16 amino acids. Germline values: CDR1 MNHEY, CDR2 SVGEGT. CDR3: CASSSLSGGALNEQFF. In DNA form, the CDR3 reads TGTGCCAGCAGTTCCCTCTCCGGGGGGGCTCTTAATGAGCAGTTCTTC.

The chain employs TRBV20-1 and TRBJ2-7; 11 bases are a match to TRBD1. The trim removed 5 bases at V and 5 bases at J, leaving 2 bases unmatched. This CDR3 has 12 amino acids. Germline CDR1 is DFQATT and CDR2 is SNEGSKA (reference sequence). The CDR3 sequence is CSAGDRGDEQYF. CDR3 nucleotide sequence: TGCAGTGCTGGGGACAGGGGGGACGAGCAGTACTTC.

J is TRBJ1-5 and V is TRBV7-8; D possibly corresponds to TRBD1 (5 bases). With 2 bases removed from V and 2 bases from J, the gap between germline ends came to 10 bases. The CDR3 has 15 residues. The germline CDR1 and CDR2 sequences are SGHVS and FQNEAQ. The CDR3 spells CASSLTGGGNQPQHF. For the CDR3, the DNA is TGTGCCAGCAGCTTAACGGGGGGGGGCAATCAGCCCCAGCATTTT. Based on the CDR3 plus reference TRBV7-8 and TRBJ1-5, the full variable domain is GAGVSQSPRYKVAKRGQDVALRCDPISGHVSLFWYQQALGQGPEFLTYFQNEAQLDKSGLPSDRFFAERPEGSVSTLKIQRTQQEDSAVYLCASSLTGGGNQPQHFGDGTRLSIL.

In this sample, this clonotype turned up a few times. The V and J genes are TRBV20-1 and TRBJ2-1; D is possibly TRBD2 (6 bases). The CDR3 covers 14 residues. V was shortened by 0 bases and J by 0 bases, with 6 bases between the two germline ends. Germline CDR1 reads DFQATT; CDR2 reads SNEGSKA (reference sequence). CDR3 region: CSARDGSSYNEQFF. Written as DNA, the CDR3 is TGCAGTGCTAGAGACGGGAGCTCCTACAATGAGCAGTTCTTC.

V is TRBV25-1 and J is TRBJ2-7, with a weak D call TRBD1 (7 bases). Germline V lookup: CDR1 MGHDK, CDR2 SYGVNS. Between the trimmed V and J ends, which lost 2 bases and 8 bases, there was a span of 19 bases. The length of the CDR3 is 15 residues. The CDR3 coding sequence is TGTGCCAGCAGTGAAGCAGGGGGGATTGACGCCAAGCAGTACTTC. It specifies CASSEAGGIDAKQYF.